The sequence of this T cell receptor beta chain was determined in a study of cytomegalovirus exposure and HLA in healthy donors. Study outcomes and limitations: When analyzed later, a missense DCLRE1C variant was found to be linked to TCR beta V- and J-gene trimming. Many donors shared some public TCRs, even though most TCR sequences were rare. Further analysis was carried out later, and it showed several of the most significant clusters appearing linked to common viral pathogens. In an earlier analysis, productive rearrangement rates for most beta V segments clustered near 90% or 30%.

The study ran its PCR with 60 Vbeta and 13 Jbeta primers. TCRdb's table, derived via immunoSEQ multiplex PCR, lists solely in-frame clones and lacks some. The data show under 200,000 clones, with approximately 80% seen just once and roughly 6.2% held by the top ten. As for this clone: The target antigen is unknown.

V lost 0 bases and J lost 7, with 8 bases in between. CDR3 length equals 13 residues. Germline assignment: CDR1 SGDLS and CDR2 YYNGEE. Sequencing was performed on PBMCs. The genes are TRBV9 and TRBJ2-1; D unresolved. The TCR comes from a male donor in good health and CMV-seropositive. CDR3: CASSVAIANEQFF. The CDR3 region has the DNA TGTGCCAGCAGCGTAGCCATAGCAAATGAGCAGTTCTTC.